These T cell receptor beta chains were read from a single sample in a study. TCRdb analysed the RT-PCR reads with MiXCR anew, one entry per CDR3 protein. The sample lists about 680,000 distinct CDR3 sequences; over 12% were seen once. Material for sequencing was memory CD4+ T cells from blood. The receptors shown here come from a female donor in good health, serving as a healthy control. CDR3s include the opening cysteine and the closing phenylalanine or tryptophan. The D gene is left open where the match is weak. Not every row has a clone size; where given, it reads once, few, many or a size class.

J gene	V gene	D gene	clone size	CDR3 protein	CDR3 DNA
TRBJ1-6	TRBV5-1	TRBD1	NA	CASSEDRGHNSPLHF	TGCGCCAGCAGCGAGGACAGGGGGCATAATTCACCCCTCCACTTT
TRBJ2-1	TRBV20-1	TRBD1	NA	CSARAHRGINNEQFF	TGCAGTGCTAGAGCACACAGGGGAATAAACAATGAGCAGTTCTTC
TRBJ1-1	TRBV5-1	NA	NA	CASSLAVGAAEAFF	TGCGCCAGCAGCTTGGCGGTGGGGGCGGCTGAAGCTTTCTTT
TRBJ1-6	TRBV6-2/TRBV6-3	NA	few	CASSYRRGTSSYNSPLHF	TGTGCCAGCAGCTATCGGCGGGGGACGAGCTCCTATAATTCACCCCTCCACTTT
TRBJ2-2	TRBV5-1	TRBD2	few	CASSLRGVPNTGELFF	TGCGCCAGCAGCCTTCGGGGGGTTCCGAACACCGGGGAGCTGTTTTTT
TRBJ2-7	TRBV7-2	TRBD1	NA	CASVPGQGSEQYF	TGTGCCAGCGTCCCGGGACAGGGGAGCGAGCAGTACTTC
TRBJ2-1	TRBV7-8	NA	NA	CASSLAGGYGEQFF	TGTGCCAGCAGCTTAGCGGGGGGCTATGGTGAGCAGTTCTTC
TRBJ2-2	TRBV6-1	NA	NA	CASRGINRGLTGELFF	TGTGCCAGCCGGGGGATTAATCGGGGGCTCACCGGGGAGCTGTTTTTT
TRBJ2-1	TRBV7-6	TRBD2	NA	CASSSTPGAGNEQFF	TGTGCCAGCAGCTCCACCCCGGGAGCGGGAAATGAGCAGTTCTTC
TRBJ2-1	TRBV6-1	TRBD2	few	CASKPGTSGNSEQFF	TGTGCCAGCAAGCCCGGGACTAGCGGGAACTCTGAGCAGTTCTTC
TRBJ2-5	TRBV28	TRBD2	few	CASSSGLATLETQYF	TGTGCCAGCAGTTCGGGACTAGCGACCTTGGAGACCCAGTACTTC
TRBJ2-1	TRBV6-5	NA	many	CASSYSREAEQFF	TGTGCCAGCAGTTACTCGAGGGAGGCGGAGCAGTTCTTC
TRBJ1-4	TRBV9	NA	NA	CASSVGQHEKLFF	TGTGCCAGCAGCGTAGGACAGCATGAAAAACTGTTTTTT
TRBJ2-5	TRBV24-1	TRBD1	NA	CATSEGGQAFGTQYF	TGTGCCACCAGTGAAGGGGGACAGGCCTTTGGGACCCAGTACTTC
TRBJ2-3	TRBV24-1	TRBD1	many	CATATGQGHTDTQYF	TGTGCCACCGCTACGGGACAGGGCCACACAGATACGCAGTATTTT
TRBJ1-6	TRBV20-1	NA	many	CSARGSGGAHDNSPLHF	TGCAGTGCGAGAGGTTCGGGGGGGGCGCACGATAATTCACCCCTCCACTTT
TRBJ2-1	TRBV12-3/TRBV12-4	NA	NA	CASSFWGASYNEQFF	TGTGCCAGCAGTTTTTGGGGGGCTTCCTACAATGAGCAGTTCTTC
TRBJ2-3	TRBV20-1	NA	NA	CSAGGRQVEDTQYF	TGCAGTGCTGGGGGGCGACAGGTGGAAGATACGCAGTATTTT
TRBJ2-5	TRBV12-3/TRBV12-4	TRBD1	NA	CASSRRDRGPETQYF	TGTGCCAGCAGCCGCCGGGACAGGGGGCCCGAGACCCAGTACTTC
TRBJ2-3	TRBV20-1	NA	many	CSARDQVDTQYF	TGCAGTGCTAGAGATCAGGTGGATACGCAGTATTTT
TRBJ2-7	TRBV5-1	NA	few	CASSLEGGSSYEQYF	TGCGCCAGCAGCTTGGAGGGCGGAAGCTCCTACGAGCAGTACTTC
TRBJ1-2	TRBV30	NA	many	CAWSVARVISYGYTF	TGTGCCTGGAGTGTGGCTCGGGTTATCTCCTATGGCTACACCTTC
TRBJ2-5	TRBV5-1	NA	few	CASSRATGSQETQYF	TGCGCCAGCAGCCGAGCTACAGGGTCCCAAGAGACCCAGTACTTC
TRBJ2-5	TRBV20-1	TRBD2	many	CSARSTSGSQETQYF	TGCAGTGCTAGATCGACTAGCGGGTCACAAGAGACCCAGTACTTC
TRBJ2-5	TRBV12-3/TRBV12-4	TRBD2	NA	CASRKSGAQETQYF	TGTGCCAGCAGAAAGAGCGGGGCCCAAGAGACCCAGTACTTC
TRBJ2-7	TRBV6-5	TRBD1	NA	CASSVLPGTGGHEQYF	TGTGCCAGCAGTGTTCTCCCGGGGACAGGGGGGCACGAGCAGTACTTC
TRBJ2-1	TRBV6-5	TRBD2	few	CASSSPASGVNEQFF	TGTGCCAGCAGTTCCCCGGCTAGCGGGGTCAATGAGCAGTTCTTC
TRBJ2-5	TRBV25-1	NA	few	CASSELKGAQYF	TGTGCCAGCAGTGAATTGAAGGGGGCCCAGTACTTC
TRBJ2-1	TRBV20-1	TRBD2	few	CSVPGKSTSGSYNEQFF	TGCAGTGTCCCAGGGAAGAGCACTAGCGGGAGTTACAATGAGCAGTTCTTC
TRBJ2-5	TRBV20-1	NA	few	CSASPGETQYF	TGCAGTGCTAGCCCGGGTGAGACCCAGTACTTC
TRBJ2-1	TRBV6-5	NA	many	CASSYDGGDEQFF	TGTGCCAGCAGTTACGATGGGGGAGATGAGCAGTTCTTC
TRBJ1-6	TRBV7-2	NA	NA	CASATVLYNSPLHF	TGTGCCAGCGCTACGGTCCTGTATAATTCACCCCTCCACTTT
TRBJ2-3	TRBV28	TRBD2	NA	CASSRSGRPLDTQYF	TGTGCCAGCAGTCGTAGCGGGAGACCCCTAGATACGCAGTATTTT
TRBJ1-5	TRBV27	TRBD1	few	CASNRQGGNQPQHF	TGTGCCAGCAACAGACAGGGGGGCAATCAGCCCCAGCATTTT
TRBJ1-5	TRBV20-1	NA	many	CSAPVQGPYQPQHF	TGCAGTGCTCCAGTACAGGGTCCCTATCAGCCCCAGCATTTT
TRBJ1-5	TRBV10-3	NA	few	CASANSNQPQHF	TGTGCCTCAGCTAATAGCAATCAGCCCCAGCATTTT
TRBJ1-6	TRBV7-2	NA	many	CASSLFRNSPLHF	TGTGCCAGCAGCTTATTTAGGAATTCACCCCTCCACTTT
TRBJ2-7	TRBV6-1	TRBD2	few	CASSENVAGVYEQYF	TGTGCCAGCAGTGAAAACGTCGCGGGGGTCTACGAGCAGTACTTC
TRBJ2-4	TRBV7-2	NA	many	CASSPQAGIQYF	TGTGCCAGCAGCCCCCAAGCCGGCATTCAGTACTTC
TRBJ1-2	TRBV20-1	NA	NA	CSALRTVHGYTF	TGCAGTGCCCTAAGGACAGTACATGGCTACACCTTC
TRBJ2-7	TRBV20-1	TRBD1	few	CSSTGGVYEQYF	TGCAGTTCGACAGGGGGCGTCTACGAGCAGTACTTC
TRBJ2-3	TRBV20-1	NA	NA	CSARDTGRRDTDTQYF	TGCAGTGCTAGAGATACCGGCCGTCGCGACACAGATACGCAGTATTTT
TRBJ2-1	TRBV7-2	NA	few	CASSTPDVNEQFF	TGTGCCAGCAGCACCCCTGACGTCAATGAGCAGTTCTTC
TRBJ2-7	TRBV6-2/TRBV6-3	NA	NA	CASRISTVGLYEQYF	TGTGCCAGCAGGATATCCACAGTGGGATTATACGAGCAGTACTTC
TRBJ2-3	TRBV10-3	TRBD2	many	CAIRGDSTDTQYF	TGTGCCATCCGGGGGGATAGCACAGATACGCAGTATTTT
TRBJ2-3	TRBV6-5	NA	NA	CASSTRGLTDTQYF	TGTGCCAGCAGTACCAGAGGACTCACAGATACGCAGTATTTT
TRBJ2-1	TRBV7-2	NA	NA	CASSLTATWGNEQFF	TGTGCCAGCAGCTTGACAGCTACGTGGGGCAATGAGCAGTTCTTC
TRBJ2-2	TRBV3-1	NA	NA	CASSQDWAGTGELFF	TGTGCCAGCAGCCAAGATTGGGCAGGGACCGGGGAGCTGTTTTTT
TRBJ2-3	TRBV20-1	NA	many	CSARDGRADTQYF	TGCAGTGCTAGAGATGGTAGAGCAGATACGCAGTATTTT
TRBJ1-6	TRBV7-2	TRBD1	few	CASSLQQGAKNSPLHF	TGTGCCAGCAGCTTACAACAGGGGGCGAAGAATTCACCCCTCCACTTT
TRBJ1-1	TRBV9	TRBD1	NA	CASSVEGAGRGGEAFF	TGTGCCAGCAGCGTAGAGGGGGCCGGCAGGGGGGGCGAAGCTTTCTTT
TRBJ2-3	TRBV14	TRBD2	NA	CASSRRTSGRIGTDTQYF	TGTGCCAGCAGCCGACGGACTAGCGGGAGAATCGGCACAGATACGCAGTATTTT